One sample yielded the 25 T cell receptor beta chains listed below, sequenced in a study of T cells after yellow fever vaccination. TCRdb fed the 5' RACE reads into MiXCR, producing one record per CDR3 protein. Here the sample spans around 250,000 distinct CDR3 sequences, over 4.5% being singletons. Specimen: CD4+ T cells sorted from PBMCs, collected on the day of the yellow fever booster vaccination. These TCRs come from a man younger than 35 who received the YFV17D yellow fever vaccine.

In its sample, this clonotype was seen many times. V usage is TRBV2 and J usage is TRBJ2-7, with D possibly being TRBD2 (6 bases). The CDR3 loop spans 15 amino acids. Germline-derived CDR1 and CDR2 are SNHLY and FYNNEI. V lost 6 bases and J lost 1, with 16 bases in between. The CDR3 is CASSAGPWGSYEQYF. CDR3 sequence (DNA): TGTGCCAGCAGCGCGGGACCGTGGGGTTCCTACGAGCAGTACTTC.

The V gene is TRBV6-1, the J gene TRBJ1-5, with a possible D match to TRBD1 (6 bases). The length of the CDR3 is 17 residues. Trimming pared 2 bases from V and 3 bases from J, leaving 17 bases between. The germline gives CDR1 MNHNS, CDR2 SASEGT. The CDR3 reads CASSEPFRTVVNQPQHF. The CDR3 DNA is TGTGCCAGCAGTGAACCTTTCCGGACAGTGGTCAATCAGCCCCAGCATTTT.

This clonotype has more than one count but fewer than ten. The genes are TRBV10-3 and TRBJ1-2, with D uncertain. The CDR3 contains 13 residues. Germline V gene sequence: CDR1 ENHRY, CDR2 SYGVKD. The V gene lost 6 bases and the J gene lost 7 bases, with 15 bases spanning the gap. CDR3 protein: CAIRAGMDAGYTF. In DNA, the CDR3 is TGTGCCATCAGGGCCGGGATGGACGCTGGCTACACCTTC.

The sample holds a few counts of this clonotype. The V gene is TRBV19, the J gene TRBJ2-3; no definite D call. The length of the CDR3 is 14 residues. From germline, CDR1 is LNHDA and CDR2 SQIVND (reference sequence). V gave up 6 bases and J gave up 0 bases, with 10 bases separating them. This CDR3 is CASSDSGSTDTQYF. In DNA form, the CDR3 reads TGTGCCAGTAGCGACTCGGGTAGCACAGATACGCAGTATTTT.

This clonotype was observed a handful of times. This chain links TRBV4-1 with TRBJ1-6, with D uncertain. CDR3 length: 15 residues. With 0 bases removed from V and 5 bases from J, the gap between germline ends came to 8 bases. Germline V CDR1 and CDR2: MGHRA, YSYEKL. CDR3 sequence (DNA): TGCGCCAGCAGCCAAGATCGGGTCCATAATTCACCCCTCCACTTT. Protein sequence: CASSQDRVHNSPLHF.

The chain is built from TRBV5-1 and TRBJ2-5, with 11 positions matching TRBD2. This CDR3 spans 16 amino acids. From germline, CDR1 is SGHRS and CDR2 YFSETQ. V trimming: 4 bases; J trimming: 3 bases; junction bases outside the gene matches: 8. Here the CDR3 reads CASSTLTSGAEETQYF. CDR3 nucleotides: TGCGCCAGCAGCACATTGACTAGCGGGGCGGAAGAGACCCAGTACTTC. Full variable domain (missing parts from reference TRBV5-1 and TRBJ2-5): KAGVTQTPRYLIKTRGQQVTLSCSPISGHRSVSWYQQTPGQGLQFLFEYFSETQRNKGNFPGRFSGRQFSNSRSEMNVSTLELGDSALYLCASSTLTSGAEETQYFGPGTRLLVL.

This rearrangement joins TRBV3-1 to TRBJ2-7; D remains ambiguous. V was clipped by 3 bases and J by 6 bases, with 15 bases between them. Germline V lookup: CDR1 LGHDT, CDR2 YNNKEL (reference sequence). CDR3 length equals 14 residues. The CDR3 is CASSHSRVGGEQYF. CDR3 nucleotides: TGTGCCAGCAGCCACTCCCGCGTTGGCGGCGAGCAGTACTTC.

This sequence joins TRBV18 and TRBJ1-4; 9 nucleotides align to TRBD1. The CDR3 extends over 15 amino acids. V lost 0 bases, J lost 6 bases, and 2 bases stayed unmatched. Germline assignment: CDR1 KGHSH and CDR2 LQKENI. CDR3 sequence reads: CASSPPGDRDEKLFF. CDR3 coding DNA: TGTGCCAGCTCACCACCCGGGGACAGGGATGAAAAACTGTTTTTT.

The J gene is TRBJ2-5, the V gene TRBV5-1; 7 bases map to TRBD2. Germline values: CDR1 SGHRS, CDR2 YFSETQ. V dropped 7 bases and J dropped 1; count of bases not matched to a gene: 10. This CDR3 has 15 amino acids. The CDR3 region has the DNA TGCGCCAGCGGGTGGGGCGGGGGACTCCAAGAGACCCAGTACTTC. Its protein is CASGWGGGLQETQYF.

The V call is TRBV20-1, the J call TRBJ1-2, with D perhaps matching TRBD1 (5 bases). CDR1 is DFQATT, CDR2 SNEGSKA, per germline (reference sequence). The V and J ends lost 5 bases and 3 bases respectively, with 7 bases between them. CDR3 length: 11 residues. The CDR3 DNA reads TGCAGTGCTCCAGGGTACTATGGCTACACCTTC. Translated: CSAPGYYGYTF.

This clonotype was observed a few times. The chain employs TRBV20-1 and TRBJ2-3, with D possibly matching TRBD2 (5 bases). CDR3 length equals 14 residues. Trimming took 4 bases from V and 0 from J, leaving 11 bases between them. CDR1 DFQATT and CDR2 SNEGSKA come from the germline V gene (reference sequence). The CDR3 protein is CSAKAGPSTDTQYF. CDR3 bases: TGCAGTGCTAAGGCGGGCCCCAGCACAGATACGCAGTATTTT.

There are a few counts of this clonotype. CDR3 coding DNA: TGTGCCAGCGCGAAGTGGGGGACAAGAGAAACCCAGTACTTC. Amino acids: CASAKWGTRETQYF. The V gene is TRBV5-6, the J gene TRBJ2-5, with D perhaps matching TRBD1 (6 bases). Trimming removed 7 bases at V and 8 bases at J, with 21 bases between. The CDR3 contains 14 residues. Germline V gene data show CDR1 as SGHDT and CDR2 as YYEEEE.

The J gene is TRBJ2-7, the V gene TRBV7-9, with 7 bases lining up with TRBD1. CDR3 size: 12 residues. Per the germline V gene, CDR1 is SEHNR and CDR2 is FQNEAQ (reference sequence). V shed 8 bases and J 1 base; nucleotides not matched to a gene: 2. The DNA for the CDR3 is TGTGCCAGCGCGGACAGGTCCTACGAGCAGTACTTC. Protein sequence: CASADRSYEQYF.

The chain combines TRBV4-3 with TRBJ1-2; D may be TRBD1 (6 bases). Germline CDR1 and CDR2: LGHNA and YSLEER. This CDR3 is 17 amino acids long. V was pared by 1 base and J by 4 bases, with 19 bases between. The CDR3 bases are TGCGCCAGCAGCCAAGGACGGACCCAGGACAGCCTCTATGGCTACACCTTC. Protein sequence: CASSQGRTQDSLYGYTF.

This clonotype was observed a handful of times. J is TRBJ2-7 and V is TRBV20-1; D may correspond to TRBD1 or TRBD2 (5 bases each). Germline V gene data show CDR1 as DFQATT and CDR2 as SNEGSKA (reference sequence). Trimming pared 6 bases from V and 6 bases from J, leaving 21 bases between. CDR3 size: 14 residues. As DNA, the CDR3 is TGCAGTGCCCTCGGTTCCGGGACGCACCCCGAGCAGTACGTC. Its protein product is CSALGSGTHPEQYV.

The gene calls are TRBV7-2 and TRBJ2-1; D gene ambiguous. This CDR3 region has 14 residues. CDR1 is SGHTA, CDR2 FQGNSA, per germline. V was pared by 5 bases and J by 8 bases, with 16 bases between. As DNA, the CDR3 is TGTGCCAGCAGCCTCCTAGTTAGAGGCGATGAGCAGTTCTTC. This gives the protein CASSLLVRGDEQFF.

This clonotype was picked up many times. V gene TRBV10-3 combines with J gene TRBJ1-1; D not certain. From germline, CDR1 is ENHRY and CDR2 SYGVKD. Between the trimmed V and J ends, which lost 4 bases and 0 bases, there was a span of 6 bases. The CDR3 extends over 13 amino acids. CDR3 sequence (DNA): TGTGCCATCAGTGGTTGGATGAACACTGAAGCTTTCTTT. Protein product: CAISGWMNTEAFF.

This clonotype was seen many times. The V and J genes are TRBV29-1 and TRBJ1-5; possible D gene TRBD1, 5 bases. The germline gives CDR1 SQVTM, CDR2 ANQGSEA. This CDR3 is 13 amino acids long. The CDR3 DNA sequence: TGCAGTTGGTCGAGGGGTAGCAATCAGCCCCAGCATTTT. Translation gives CSWSRGSNQPQHF.

This clonotype was counted between two and nine times. V and J are TRBV30 and TRBJ2-7; D might be TRBD1 (7 bases). The CDR3 runs to 12 residues. The germline gives CDR1 GTSNPN, CDR2 SVGIG (reference sequence). V gave up 5 bases and J gave up 8 bases, with 16 bases separating them. CDR3 loop: CAWGGTAHKQYF. The CDR3, as DNA: TGTGCCTGGGGAGGGACAGCCCACAAGCAGTACTTC.

The table lists this clonotype with many counts. The chain recombines TRBV20-1 with TRBJ1-2; D unresolved. There are 15 residues in the CDR3. V lost 3 bases, J lost 3 bases, and 17 bases lay in between. Looked up from germline, CDR1 is DFQATT and CDR2 is SNEGSKA (reference sequence). The CDR3 coding sequence is TGCAGTGCTAGTCCTGGTACATCTAAGGACTATGGCTACACCTTC. Translated, it gives CSASPGTSKDYGYTF.

This clonotype was observed a few times. The chain is built from TRBV3-1 and TRBJ2-3, with 8 bases identical to TRBD2. Germline-derived CDR1 and CDR2 are LGHDT and YNNKEL (reference sequence). CDR3 length: 18 residues. The ends lost 5 bases at V and 3 bases at J; junction bases unmatched: 16. CDR3 loop: CASSSLPGSSGVTDTQYF. CDR3 DNA sequence: TGTGCCAGCAGCTCCCTGCCGGGAAGTAGCGGGGTAACAGATACGCAGTATTTT.

The table lists this clonotype with a few counts. The chain couples TRBV20-1 to TRBJ2-7; D could derive from TRBD1 or TRBD2 (6 bases each). The CDR3 runs to 13 residues. Trimming stripped 6 bases from V and 7 bases from J, with 19 bases between. CDR1 is DFQATT and CDR2 is SNEGSKA in the germline V gene (reference sequence). The DNA of the CDR3 is TGCAGTGCGAAAGGGGGGCCCCTTGGGGAGCAGTACGTC. Its translation: CSAKGGPLGEQYV.

In this sample, this clonotype turned up many times. V is TRBV5-1 and J is TRBJ2-6, with 7 bases lining up with TRBD1. The CDR3 covers 18 residues. Germline assignment: CDR1 SGHRS and CDR2 YFSETQ. Losses at the gene ends were 4 bases for V and 0 bases for J; bases not matched to a gene: 10. CDR3: CASSEGDRSSSGANVLTF. The CDR3 nucleotides are TGCGCCAGCAGCGAAGGGGACAGATCTTCCTCTGGGGCCAACGTCCTGACTTTC.

This chain links TRBV4-2 with TRBJ1-1; maybe TRBD1 (6 bases). The CDR3 sequence is 15 residues long. CDR1 is LGHNA, CDR2 YNFKEQ, per germline. V lost 0 bases and J lost 5, with 13 bases in between. CDR3 sequence reads: CASSQEGGGATEAFF. The CDR3 DNA is TGTGCCAGCAGCCAAGAAGGGGGTGGGGCGACTGAAGCTTTCTTT.

This clonotype came up many times. This chain links TRBV10-3 with TRBJ2-7; TRBD1 aligns across 8 bases. The germline CDR1 and CDR2 sequences are ENHRY and SYGVKD. There are 13 residues in the CDR3. V lost 10 bases, J lost 5 bases, and 10 bases stayed unmatched. This CDR3 is CASRSDRADEQYF. For the CDR3, the DNA is TGTGCCAGCCGTTCGGACAGGGCGGACGAGCAGTACTTC.